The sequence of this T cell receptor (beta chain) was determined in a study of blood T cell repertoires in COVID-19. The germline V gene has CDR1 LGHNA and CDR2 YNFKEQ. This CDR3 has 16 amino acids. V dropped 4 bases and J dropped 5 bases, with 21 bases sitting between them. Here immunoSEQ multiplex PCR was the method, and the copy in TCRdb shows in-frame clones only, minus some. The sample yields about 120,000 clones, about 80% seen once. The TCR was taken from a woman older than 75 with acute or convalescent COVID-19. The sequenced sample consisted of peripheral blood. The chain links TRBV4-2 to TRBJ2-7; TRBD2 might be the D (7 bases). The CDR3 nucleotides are TGTGCCAGCAGCCGGGAGGGGAACAGGGCCCTTAACGAGCAGTACTTC. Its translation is CASSREGNRALNEQYF.